This T cell receptor beta chain is from a study of human T cells and chemical hapten exposure. The time point: patch test 1, 2 weeks after DPC sensitization. Stated treatment: therapeutic diphenylcyclopropenone sensitization with weekly scalp DPC. Study-level findings and limits: It was expanded TCRs that formed significantly more large CDR3 similarity clusters than controls did.

In the library, unique molecular identifiers were attached to individual cDNA molecules. TCRdb processed the RACE reads anew with MiXCR; each CDR3 protein has one entry. Of some 77,000 distinct CDR3 sequences in the sample, 9% to 12% were seen once. Points on this clonotype: The antigen is unknown.

Sequences were derived from whole blood, sampled in connection with sensitization to the hapten diphenylcyclopropenone (DPC). The TCR comes from a woman between 50 and 59 years old with alopecia areata. Some clones in this sample may be carry-over from other donors' samples.

In nucleotides, the CDR3 is TGTGCCTGGACCCAAGACAGGGCCGAGCAGCCCCAGCATTTT. Its translation is CAWTQDRAEQPQHF. The rearrangement links TRBV30 to TRBJ1-5; 7 bases match TRBD1. This CDR3 contains 14 residues. J was trimmed by 7 bases and V by 4 bases; bases with no gene match: 10. Germline V gives CDR1 GTSNPN, CDR2 SVGIG (reference sequence).